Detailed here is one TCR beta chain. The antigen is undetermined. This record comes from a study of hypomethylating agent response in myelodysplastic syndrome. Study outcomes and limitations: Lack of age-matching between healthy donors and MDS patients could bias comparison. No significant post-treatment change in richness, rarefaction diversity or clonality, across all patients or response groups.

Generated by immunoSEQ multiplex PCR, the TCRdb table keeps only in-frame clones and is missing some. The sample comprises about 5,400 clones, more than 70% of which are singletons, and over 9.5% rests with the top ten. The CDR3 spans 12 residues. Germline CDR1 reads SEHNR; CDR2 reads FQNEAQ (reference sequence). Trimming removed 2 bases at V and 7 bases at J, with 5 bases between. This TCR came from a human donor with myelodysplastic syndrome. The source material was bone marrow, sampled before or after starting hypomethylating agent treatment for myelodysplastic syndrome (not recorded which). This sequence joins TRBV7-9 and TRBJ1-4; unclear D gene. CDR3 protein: CASSLWREKLFF. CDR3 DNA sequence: TGTGCCAGCAGCTTATGGCGTGAAAAACTGTTTTTT.